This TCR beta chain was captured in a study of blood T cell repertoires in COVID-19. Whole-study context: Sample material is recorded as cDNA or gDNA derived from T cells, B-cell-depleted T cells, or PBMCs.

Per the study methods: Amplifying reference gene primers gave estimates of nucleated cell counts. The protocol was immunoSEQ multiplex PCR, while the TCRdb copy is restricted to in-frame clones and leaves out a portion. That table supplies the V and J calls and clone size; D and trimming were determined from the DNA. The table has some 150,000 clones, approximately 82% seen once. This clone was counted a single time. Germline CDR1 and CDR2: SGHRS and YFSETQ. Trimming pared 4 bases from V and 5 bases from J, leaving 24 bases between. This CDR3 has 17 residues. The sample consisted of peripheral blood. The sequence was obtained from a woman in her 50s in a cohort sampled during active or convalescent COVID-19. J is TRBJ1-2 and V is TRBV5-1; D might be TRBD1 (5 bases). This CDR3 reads CASSPDPRDRMVYGYTF. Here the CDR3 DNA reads TGCGCCAGCAGCCCCGACCCCCGCGACAGAATGGTGTATGGCTACACCTTC.